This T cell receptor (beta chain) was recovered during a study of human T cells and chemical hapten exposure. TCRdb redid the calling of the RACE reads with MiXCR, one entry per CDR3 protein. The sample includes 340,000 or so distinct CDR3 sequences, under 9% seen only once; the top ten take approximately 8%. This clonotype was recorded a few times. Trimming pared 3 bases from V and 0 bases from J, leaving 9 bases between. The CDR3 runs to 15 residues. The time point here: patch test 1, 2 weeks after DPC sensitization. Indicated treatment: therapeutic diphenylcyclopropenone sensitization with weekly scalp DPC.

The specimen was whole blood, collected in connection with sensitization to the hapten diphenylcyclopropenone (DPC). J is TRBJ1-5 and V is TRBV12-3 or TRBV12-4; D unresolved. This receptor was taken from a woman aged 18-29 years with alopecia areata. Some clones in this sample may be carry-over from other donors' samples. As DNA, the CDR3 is TGTGCCAGCAGTTTTCCGTCAGGTAGCAATCAGCCCCAGCATTTT. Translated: CASSFPSGSNQPQHF.